A single sample is the source of the 15 T cell receptor beta chains below, sequenced in a study of shared clonotypes between healthy human individuals. Sequencing was performed with immunoSEQ multiplex PCR; in TCRdb, only in-frame clones are kept and a portion is missing. The profile shows millions of clones, 90% to 95% of them singletons. The sequencing sample was made of naive CD4+ T cells sorted from blood. Subset here: CD45RA+ positively selected. The origin of the receptors is a man aged 18-30 years in good health.

This chain joins TRBV20-1 and TRBJ1-4, with D tentatively TRBD1 (5 bases). The CDR3 contains 11 residues. Trimming removed 5 bases at V and 11 bases at J, with 12 bases between. The germline gives CDR1 DFQATT, CDR2 SNEGSKA (reference sequence). For the CDR3, the DNA is TGCAGTGCTGGGGGGTTCCGTAAACTGTTTTTT. Translated: CSAGGFRKLFF.

With respect to this clone: The same CDR3 is also encoded by other DNA sequences in this sample. The chain uses TRBV7-2 and TRBJ2-1; 9 nucleotides agree with TRBD2. With V trimmed by 5 bases and J by 2 bases, 4 bases remained unmatched. CDR1 is SGHTA, CDR2 FQGNSA, per germline. The CDR3 has 15 residues. CDR3 sequence: CASSRSGGTYNEQFF. CDR3 coding DNA: TGTGCCAGCAGCCGTAGCGGGGGCACCTACAATGAGCAGTTCTTC.

The chain carries TRBV1 and TRBJ2-7; the D segment call TRBD1 is taken from the table without a DNA check. TRBV1 counts as a pseudogene. This CDR3 has 16 amino acids. The CDR3 reads CTSSPQDRGFSYEQYF. The CDR3 bases are TGCACCAGCAGCCCGCAGGACAGGGGTTTCTCCTACGAGCAGTACTTC.

V usage is TRBV6-5 and J usage is TRBJ1-2; D is unclear. Germline V gene sequence: CDR1 MNHEY, CDR2 SVGAGI. V lost 0 bases and J 6 bases, leaving 14 bases between the germline ends. CDR3 length equals 15 residues. The CDR3 here is CASSYSRGRVDGYTF. The CDR3 DNA is TGTGCCAGCAGTTACTCGAGAGGAAGGGTCGATGGCTACACCTTC.

The rearrangement links TRBV7-2 to TRBJ1-2; no reliable D call. V dropped 2 bases and J dropped 3 bases, with 13 bases sitting between them. CDR3 size: 15 residues. Germline loops: CDR1 SGHTA, CDR2 FQGNSA. The CDR3 protein is CASSLSVGLDYGYTF. The CDR3 DNA follows: TGTGCCAGCAGCTTATCCGTAGGGTTGGACTATGGCTACACCTTC.

Concerning this clone: The same CDR3 can be traced to other DNA sequences in this sample. The CDR3 nucleotides are TGTGCCTGGAGTGTACAACTCTCTGGAAACACCATATATTTT. Translated: CAWSVQLSGNTIYF. The chain is built from TRBV30 and TRBJ1-3, with D unclear. The CDR3 length is 14 residues. Trimming shortened V by 0 bases and J by 0 bases, and 6 bases separated the two germline ends. Germline V lookup: CDR1 GTSNPN, CDR2 SVGIG (reference sequence).

The V and J genes are TRBV28 and TRBJ2-2; 8 bases align to TRBD1. The CDR3 covers 15 residues. Germline CDR1 is MDHEN and CDR2 is SYDVKM. The J segment lost 1 base and the V segment lost 7 bases, leaving 5 bases of the junction unmatched. The CDR3 coding sequence is TGTGCCAGCATCTCGGACAGGGAGAACACCGGGGAGCTGTTTTTT. Protein sequence: CASISDRENTGELFF. The whole variable domain, filled in from reference TRBV28 and TRBJ2-2, reads DVKVTQSSRYLVKRTGEKVFLECVQDMDHENMFWYRQDPGLGLRLIYFSYDVKMKEKGDIPEGYSVSREKKERFSLILESASTNQTSMYLCASISDRENTGELFFGEGSRLTVL.

The genes are TRBV19 and TRBJ1-5; D uncertain. CDR1 and CDR2 (germline): LNHDA, SQIVND (reference sequence). CDR3 length equals 15 residues. V gave up 4 bases and J gave up 3 bases, with 13 bases separating them. The DNA for the CDR3 is TGTGCCAGTAGTAGCGCAGCGCAAATCAATCAGCCCCAGCATTTT. This gives the protein CASSSAAQINQPQHF.

The chain has TRBV30 and TRBJ1-1; possible D gene TRBD1, 6 bases. Trimming pared 3 bases from V and 8 bases from J, leaving 19 bases between. The germline gives CDR1 GTSNPN, CDR2 SVGIG (reference sequence). This CDR3 comprises 14 residues. The CDR3 loop reads CAWSDGQTRGEAFF. The CDR3 nucleotides read TGTGCCTGGAGCGATGGACAGACCCGAGGGGAAGCTTTCTTT.

The rearrangement links TRBV30 to TRBJ2-7; 9 bases are shared with TRBD1. From germline, CDR1 is GTSNPN and CDR2 SVGIG (reference sequence). The CDR3 is 16 residues long. Trimming at V came to 4 bases and at J to 1 base, leaving 11 bases not matched to a gene. The DNA of the CDR3 is TGTGCCTGGACTCCGGCCGGGACAGGGAGATCCTACGAGCAGTACTTC. Translating it yields CAWTPAGTGRSYEQYF.

The DNA of the CDR3 is TGTGCCAGCAGCCCGGGACAGGGGGCTGAAAAACTGTTTTTT. It encodes CASSPGQGAEKLFF. The rearrangement links TRBV7-2 to TRBJ1-4, with TRBD1 matching 12 bases. Trimming took 5 bases from V and 7 from J; bases not matched to a gene: 2. The germline V gene has CDR1 SGHTA and CDR2 FQGNSA. The CDR3 sequence is 14 residues long.

V gene TRBV5-1 combines with J gene TRBJ1-3; no reliable D call. Germline V gene lookup returns CDR1 SGHRS and CDR2 YFSETQ. CDR3 length equals 17 residues. V was clipped by 0 bases and J by 0 bases, with 13 bases between them. As DNA, the CDR3 is TGCGCCAGCAGCTTGGGAGGGTCAAGGGCCTCTGGAAACACCATATATTTT. Protein: CASSLGGSRASGNTIYF.

The CDR3 protein is CATKIDSGNSPLHF. The CDR3 bases are TGTGCCACCAAAATCGACAGTGGCAATTCACCCCTCCACTTT. This chain uses TRBV2 with TRBJ1-6, with D possibly matching TRBD1 (5 bases). Trimming shortened V by 10 bases and J by 7 bases, and 17 bases separated the two germline ends. This CDR3 is built from 14 residues. Germline assignment: CDR1 SNHLY and CDR2 FYNNEI.

This rearrangement joins TRBV11-3 to TRBJ1-1; 7 bases are shared with TRBD1. The junction had 3 bases not matched to a gene; V was cut back by 5 bases and J by 0 bases. Germline CDR1 reads SGHNT; CDR2 reads YENEEA. This CDR3 is 14 amino acids long. CDR3 loop: CASSLTGLNTEAFF. The CDR3, as DNA: TGTGCCAGCAGCCTGACAGGGTTGAACACTGAAGCTTTCTTT. The variable domain in full, with the rest retrieved from reference TRBV11-3 and TRBJ1-1, is EAGVVQSPRYKIIEKKQPVAFWCNPISGHNTLYWYLQNLGQGPELLIRYENEEAVDDSQLPKDRFSAERLKGVDSTLKIQPAELGDSAVYLCASSLTGLNTEAFFGQGTRLTVV.

The rearrangement links TRBV5-1 to TRBJ1-5, with no clear D. The germline V gene encodes CDR1 SGHRS and CDR2 YFSETQ. This CDR3 is 13 amino acids long. The V end was cut by 0 bases, the J end by 3 bases, with 4 bases between. CDR3 protein: CASSLEYNQPQHF. CDR3 in DNA: TGCGCCAGCAGCTTGGAATACAATCAGCCCCAGCATTTT.